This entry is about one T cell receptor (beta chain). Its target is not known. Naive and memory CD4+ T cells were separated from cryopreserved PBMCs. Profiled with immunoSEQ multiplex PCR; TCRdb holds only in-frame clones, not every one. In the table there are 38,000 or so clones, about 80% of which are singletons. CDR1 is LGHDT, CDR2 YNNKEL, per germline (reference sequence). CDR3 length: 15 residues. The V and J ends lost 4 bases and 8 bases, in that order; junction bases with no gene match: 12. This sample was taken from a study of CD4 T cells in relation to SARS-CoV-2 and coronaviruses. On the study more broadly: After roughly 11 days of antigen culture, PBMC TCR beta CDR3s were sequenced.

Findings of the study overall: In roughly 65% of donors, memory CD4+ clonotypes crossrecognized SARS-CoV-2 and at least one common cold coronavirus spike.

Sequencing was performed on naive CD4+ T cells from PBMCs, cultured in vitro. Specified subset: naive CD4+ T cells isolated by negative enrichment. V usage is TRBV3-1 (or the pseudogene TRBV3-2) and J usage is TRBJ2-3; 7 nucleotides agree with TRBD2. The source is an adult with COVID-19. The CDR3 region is CASSPAGVQVVTQYF. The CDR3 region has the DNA TGTGCCAGCAGCCCGGCGGGGGTCCAAGTTGTTACGCAGTATTTT.